The 21 T cell receptor beta chains below were found in one sample sequenced in a study of shared T cell receptors in the human thymus. This table comes from immunoSEQ multiplex PCR, and its TCRdb copy is limited to in-frame clones, with some not included. The sample includes hundreds of thousands of clones, around 85% of them seen just once. These data also featured in a second study, about human thymus T cells.

Material: thymocytes. The receptors stem from a girl under three years old with a congenital heart defect.

This clone came up once. The chain joins TRBV12-2 to TRBJ1-5. TRBV12-2 is reported as a pseudogene. This CDR3 contains 16 residues. The CDR3 nucleotides are TGTGCAAGTCGTTCGGGTCGAATTTATAGCAATCAGCCCCAGCATTTT. The encoded protein is CASRSGRIYSNQPQHF.

This clone was counted once. The chain uses TRBV25-1 and TRBJ1-1; 8 bases line up with TRBD1. The CDR3 is 18 residues long. Germline loops: CDR1 MGHDK, CDR2 SYGVNS. The junction had 14 bases not matched to a gene; V was cut back by 4 bases and J by 1 base. The CDR3 loop is CASSALYGTGRRNTEAFF. CDR3 nucleotides: TGTGCCAGCAGTGCGTTGTACGGGACAGGCCGCCGGAACACTGAAGCTTTCTTT.

The chain employs TRBV4-2 and TRBJ2-1, with D possibly being TRBD2 (5 bases). The V end lost 0 bases, the J end lost 5 bases, and 17 bases lay between the germline ends. Germline V gene sequence: CDR1 LGHNA, CDR2 YNFKEQ. The CDR3 is 17 amino acids. The CDR3 sequence: CASSQDVMEVSNNEQFF. CDR3 DNA sequence: TGTGCCAGCAGCCAAGATGTAATGGAGGTTTCGAACAATGAGCAGTTCTTC.

The chain recombines TRBV6-5 with TRBJ2-7, with 12 bases that match TRBD1. V shed 5 bases, J shed 6 bases, and the junction held 5 bases outside the gene matches. CDR1 and CDR2 (germline): MNHEY, SVGAGI. The CDR3 has 14 residues. CDR3 DNA sequence: TGTGCCAGCAGTCCCAGGGGACAGGGGGCCGAGCAGTACTTC. The encoded protein is CASSPRGQGAEQYF.

The chain recombines TRBV6-5 with TRBJ2-2; 9 nucleotides line up with TRBD2. The junction had 8 bases not matched to a gene; V was cut back by 6 bases and J by 6 bases. Germline V lookup: CDR1 MNHEY, CDR2 SVGAGI. The CDR3 length is 15 residues. CDR3 nucleotide sequence: TGTGCCAGCAGCCAAAAGCGGGGGGCGGCCGGGGAGCTGTTTTTT. Translation: CASSQKRGAAGELFF.

V usage is TRBV28 and J usage is TRBJ1-2; 7 bases agree with TRBD1. The V segment lost 5 bases and the J segment 5 bases; nucleotides outside the gene matches: 5. Germline V CDR1 and CDR2: MDHEN, SYDVKM. The CDR3 covers 13 residues. CDR3 sequence: CASSPTGDYGYTF. CDR3 nucleotide sequence: TGTGCCAGCAGTCCTACAGGGGATTATGGCTACACCTTC.

V and J are TRBV5-1 and TRBJ2-1; the match to TRBD1 covers 10 bases. CDR1 and CDR2 (germline): SGHRS, YFSETQ. The CDR3 totals 16 residues. Trimming cost V 4 bases and J 0 bases; bases outside gene matches: 4. DNA of the CDR3: TGCGCCAGCAGCGGGACAGGGGCGGTCTCCTACAATGAGCAGTTCTTC. Translation: CASSGTGAVSYNEQFF.

This sequence joins TRBV4-1 and TRBJ2-1; 8 bases are shared with TRBD2. V lost 1 base to trimming and J lost 1 base; unmatched junction nucleotides: 9. This CDR3 is 18 amino acids long. Germline CDR1 MGHRA, CDR2 YSYEKL. The CDR3 nucleotides read TGCGCCAGCAGCCAAGTCTGGGCTAGCGGGCAATCCTACAATGAGCAGTTCTTC. Translated, it gives CASSQVWASGQSYNEQFF.

The chain couples TRBV2 to TRBJ2-7; the match to TRBD1 covers 7 bases. CDR1 is SNHLY and CDR2 is FYNNEI in the germline V gene. The CDR3 has 16 residues. The ends lost 2 bases at V and 2 bases at J; junction bases unmatched: 9. The CDR3 sequence: CASSEMGTDRPYEQYF. Written as DNA, the CDR3 is TGTGCCAGCAGTGAAATGGGGACAGACAGGCCCTACGAGCAGTACTTC.

The J gene is TRBJ2-7, the V gene TRBV9; TRBD1 agrees at 8 bases. V dropped 5 bases and J dropped 3; count of bases not matched to a gene: 13. CDR3 length: 16 residues. The germline V gene has CDR1 SGDLS and CDR2 YYNGEE. The CDR3 here is CASSEGSDRVYYEQYF. DNA of the CDR3: TGTGCCAGCAGTGAGGGGTCGGACAGGGTATACTACGAGCAGTACTTC.

This chain uses TRBV11-2 with TRBJ1-3; D unclear. Germline loops: CDR1 SGHAT, CDR2 FQNNGV. The CDR3 has 15 amino acids. Trimming cost V 5 bases and J 3 bases, with 14 bases left between them. The CDR3 loop reads CASSEMTLSGNTIYF. CDR3 in DNA: TGTGCCAGCAGCGAAATGACTTTGAGTGGAAACACCATATATTTT.

The chain couples TRBV15 to TRBJ2-5; 9 bases map to TRBD2. J lost 3 bases, V lost 4 bases, and 6 bases had no gene match. Germline V gives CDR1 LNHNV, CDR2 YYDKDF (reference sequence). The CDR3 length is 15 residues. Here the CDR3 DNA reads TGTGCCACCAGCACGTGGACTAGCGCTGAAGAGACCCAGTACTTC. This encodes CATSTWTSAEETQYF.

The rearrangement uses TRBV2 and TRBJ1-2; the match to TRBD1 covers 8 bases. Germline-derived CDR1 and CDR2 are SNHLY and FYNNEI. The CDR3 contains 15 residues. In DNA, the CDR3 is TGTGCTATCCGGGACAGGAGTAACATCTTGGATGGCTACACCTTC. Translated, it gives CAIRDRSNILDGYTF.

The chain uses TRBV5-4 and TRBJ2-7; D is uncertain. The CDR3 length is 17 residues. The ends were cut back, 3 bases at V and 0 bases at J, with 19 bases in the middle. Germline CDR1 and CDR2: SGHNT and YYREEE (reference sequence). This CDR3 is CASSWMEMGSSSYEQYF. DNA of the CDR3: TGTGCCAGCAGCTGGATGGAGATGGGTAGCAGCTCCTACGAGCAGTACTTC.

The chain employs TRBV18 and TRBJ1-2, with D unclear. The CDR3 has 14 amino acids. V lost 2 bases, J lost 2 bases, and 9 bases lay in between. In germline, CDR1 is KGHSH, CDR2 LQKENI. The CDR3 is CASSPSDRNYGYTF. The CDR3, as DNA: TGTGCCAGCTCACCAAGTGATCGGAACTATGGCTACACCTTC.

This rearrangement joins TRBV6-1 to TRBJ2-7; D is perhaps TRBD2 (6 bases). CDR1 and CDR2 (germline): MNHNS, SASEGT. The CDR3 sequence is 17 residues long. V shed 1 base and J shed 0 bases, with 16 bases lying between them. This CDR3 reads CASSEVGVEGSSYEQYF. The CDR3 region has the DNA TGTGCCAGCAGTGAAGTGGGGGTGGAGGGAAGCTCCTACGAGCAGTACTTC.

The chain employs TRBV28 and TRBJ1-2; a weak D match, TRBD1 (6 bases). CDR1 is MDHEN and CDR2 is SYDVKM in the germline V gene. CDR3 size: 13 residues. Trimming removed 6 bases from V and 7 bases from J, with 15 bases in between. CDR3 residues: CASSYPDRTGYTF. The DNA of the CDR3 is TGTGCCAGCAGCTATCCAGACAGGACTGGCTACACCTTC.

This clone has a handful of counts. The rearrangement uses TRBV19 and TRBJ2-3, with 7 bases identical to TRBD1. This CDR3 has 14 amino acids. Per the germline V gene, CDR1 is LNHDA and CDR2 is SQIVND (reference sequence). With 3 bases clipped from V and 3 bases from J, the junction kept 3 bases outside the gene matches. The CDR3 bases are TGTGCCAGTAGTATTCGGACAGGAACAGATACGCAGTATTTT. Its translation is CASSIRTGTDTQYF.

The chain carries TRBV10-3 and TRBJ1-4; 11 bases are a match to TRBD1. V shed 0 bases and J 9 bases; nucleotides not matched to a gene: 12. This CDR3 comprises 18 residues. In germline, CDR1 is ENHRY, CDR2 SYGVKD. CDR3 in DNA: TGTGCCATCAGTGAGTCGAGGACAGGGGGCGGTTTCTCCAAAAAACTGTTTTTT. Translated, it gives CAISESRTGGGFSKKLFF.

This clone was picked up one time. This chain's CDR3 is CASSHAGSPDNEQFF. The CDR3 nucleotides read TGTGCCAGCAGTCACGCCGGGAGCCCTGACAATGAGCAGTTCTTC. The chain uses TRBV6-5 and TRBJ2-1, with D perhaps matching TRBD2 (6 bases). Looked up from germline, CDR1 is MNHEY and CDR2 is SVGAGI. The V end was cut by 5 bases, the J end by 5 bases, with 16 bases between. The length of the CDR3 is 15 residues.

This sequence joins TRBV9 and TRBJ1-3; 7 bases fit TRBD1. With 0 bases clipped from V and 2 bases from J, the junction kept 8 bases outside the gene matches. Per the germline V gene, CDR1 is SGDLS and CDR2 is YYNGEE. The CDR3 is 17 residues long. CDR3 in amino acids: CASSVAPDREAGNTIYF. In DNA form, the CDR3 reads TGTGCCAGCAGCGTAGCTCCAGACAGGGAGGCTGGAAACACCATATATTTT. Full variable domain (outside the CDR3, taken from reference TRBV9 and TRBJ1-3): DSGVTQTPKHLITATGQRVTLRCSPRSGDLSVYWYQQSLDQGLQFLIQYYNGEERAKGNILERFSAQQFPDLHSELNLSSLELGDSALYFCASSVAPDREAGNTIYFGEGSWLTVV.